Shown below are 8 T cell receptor beta chains from a single sample sequenced in a study of cytomegalovirus exposure and HLA in healthy donors. Sequencing was performed with immunoSEQ multiplex PCR; in TCRdb, only in-frame clones are kept and a portion is missing. The repertoire holds 200,000 to 300,000 clones, with roughly 87% as singletons. Sequenced sample: PBMCs. Receptors originate from a man younger than 30 in good health and CMV-seropositive.

This chain joins TRBV28 and TRBJ2-3; 7 bases fit TRBD2. V shed 0 bases, J shed 0 bases, and the junction held 12 bases outside the gene matches. CDR3 size: 19 residues. Germline loops: CDR1 MDHEN, CDR2 SYDVKM. The CDR3 DNA sequence: TGTGCCAGCAGTTTATGGGGATCGGGGCTAGCGGAAAGCACAGATACGCAGTATTTT. This gives the protein CASSLWGSGLAESTDTQYF.

The chain uses TRBV18 and TRBJ1-1; no firm D call. The ends were cut back, 4 bases at V and 2 bases at J, with 5 bases in the middle. CDR1 and CDR2 from the germline V gene are KGHSH and LQKENI. The CDR3 has 12 residues. CDR3 bases: TGTGCCAGCTCACAGGGTAACACTGAAGCTTTCTTT. This translates into CASSQGNTEAFF.

The genes are TRBV5-1 and TRBJ1-2, with D perhaps matching TRBD1 (5 bases). Trimming shortened V by 4 bases and J by 5 bases, and 15 bases separated the two germline ends. The CDR3 contains 14 residues. Germline V lookup: CDR1 SGHRS, CDR2 YFSETQ. CDR3 loop: CASSPDRTRYGYTF. The CDR3 DNA sequence: TGCGCCAGCAGCCCTGACAGAACTAGGTATGGCTACACCTTC.

The CDR3: CASSFATGGYFEQYF. The CDR3 nucleotides read TGTGCCAGCAGTTTCGCGACAGGGGGGTACTTTGAGCAGTACTTC. V and J are TRBV27 and TRBJ2-7; 9 bases are a match to TRBD1. The V gene's germline CDR1 is MNHEY and CDR2 SMNVEV (reference sequence). This CDR3 comprises 15 residues. Germline trimming cut 3 bases from V and 7 bases from J; bases unmatched to any gene: 10.

The V and J genes are TRBV5-6 and TRBJ1-1, with a tentative D call TRBD1 (5 bases). This CDR3 is 15 amino acids long. Germline loops: CDR1 SGHDT, CDR2 YYEEEE. V gave up 2 bases and J gave up 0 bases, with 11 bases separating them. CDR3 sequence (DNA): TGTGCCAGCAGCTTCCCGACAGAGCTGAACACTGAAGCTTTCTTT. Protein sequence: CASSFPTELNTEAFF. Full variable domain (outside the CDR3, taken from reference TRBV5-6 and TRBJ1-1): DAGVTQSPTHLIKTRGQQVTLRCSPKSGHDTVSWYQQALGQGPQFIFQYYEEEERQRGNFPDRFSGHQFPNYSSELNVNALLLGDSALYLCASSFPTELNTEAFFGQGTRLTVV.

V and J are TRBV11-1 and TRBJ2-3, with 7 bases aligning to TRBD1. The CDR3 totals 16 residues. V shed 2 bases, J shed 0 bases, and the junction held 5 bases outside the gene matches. Germline values: CDR1 SGHAT, CDR2 FQDESV (reference sequence). DNA for the CDR3: TGTGCCAGCAGCTTATCCACAGGGGCTAGCACAGATACGCAGTATTTT. This encodes CASSLSTGASTDTQYF.

The genes are TRBV10-3 and TRBJ1-2; D might be TRBD1 (6 bases). The V end lost 6 bases, the J end lost 2 bases, and 10 bases lay between the germline ends. CDR1 is ENHRY, CDR2 SYGVKD, per germline. The CDR3 runs 13 residues. The CDR3 loop is CAISGQLNYGYTF. The CDR3 nucleotides are TGTGCCATCAGCGGACAGCTGAACTATGGCTACACCTTC.

CDR3 loop: CASSQEKRYNEKLFF. In DNA, the CDR3 is TGCGCCAGCAGCCAAGAGAAGAGGTATAATGAAAAACTGTTTTTT. The chain joins TRBV4-1 to TRBJ1-4, with D uncertain. The germline gives CDR1 MGHRA, CDR2 YSYEKL. V lost 0 bases to trimming and J lost 4 bases, with 9 bases between them. This CDR3 comprises 15 residues.